The rows below give T cell receptor beta chains drawn from one sample of a study of blood T cell repertoires in COVID-19. Sequencing used immunoSEQ multiplex PCR; TCRdb keeps in-frame clones, though not all of them. The table lists approximately 130,000 clones, roughly 86% of them singletons. The specimen sequenced was peripheral blood. The receptors come from a woman in her forties or fifties who had recovered from COVID-19. Both conserved end residues are part of each CDR3. Fields, in order: clone size, CDR3 length, V gene, J gene, D gene, CDR3 DNA, CDR3 protein. D genes are given only for firm matches. A clone size is listed for some rows: how often the clone was seen (once, few, many), or a class if it is expanded.

size: -
length: 14
V: TRBV27
J: TRBJ1-1
D: -
DNA: TGTGCCAGCAGTTCCGGACTGATGAACACTGAAGCTTTCTTT
CDR3: CASSSGLMNTEAFF

size: -
length: 14
V: TRBV5-4
J: TRBJ2-3
D: -
DNA: TGTGCCAGCAGCTTTCCCGGGGGCACAGATACGCAGTATTTT
CDR3: CASSFPGGTDTQYF

size: few
length: 14
V: TRBV5-1
J: TRBJ2-5
D: -
DNA: TGCGCCAGCAGCTTGGGGACTCCCCAAGAGACCCAGTACTTC
CDR3: CASSLGTPQETQYF

size: -
length: 13
V: TRBV7-7
J: TRBJ1-5
D: -
DNA: TGTGCCAGCAGCTTATCGTTAGGAGGTCCCCAGCATTTT
CDR3: CASSLSLGGPQHF

size: -
length: 17
V: TRBV24-1
J: TRBJ1-1
D: -
DNA: TGTGCCACCAGTGATTTGCAGTGGGGGGGAAGGAACACTGAAGCTTTCTTT
CDR3: CATSDLQWGGRNTEAFF

size: -
length: 14
V: TRBV10-2
J: TRBJ2-3
D: TRBD2
DNA: TGCGCCAGCAGTGAACTAGCGGCCACAGATACGCAGTATTTT
CDR3: CASSELAATDTQYF

size: -
length: 18
V: TRBV9
J: TRBJ2-5
D: TRBD2
DNA: TGTGCCAGCAGCAGAACGATTCTCCGGGACTACCTACAAGAGACCCAGTACTTC
CDR3: CASSRTILRDYLQETQYF

size: -
length: 14
V: TRBV5-1
J: TRBJ2-1
D: TRBD2
DNA: TGCGCCAGCAGGAGGCTAGCGGGAGTGAATGAGCAGTTCTTC
CDR3: CASRRLAGVNEQFF

size: -
length: 14
V: TRBV6-5
J: TRBJ1-4
D: -
DNA: TGTGCCAGCAAGGGGGAACTGACTAATGAAAAACTGTTTTTT
CDR3: CASKGELTNEKLFF

size: once
length: 12
V: TRBV5-6
J: TRBJ2-7
D: -
DNA: TGTGCCAGCAGCTTAACGGTCTACGAGCAGTACTTC
CDR3: CASSLTVYEQYF

size: -
length: 17
V: TRBV6-2/TRBV6-3
J: TRBJ2-1
D: TRBD2
DNA: TGTGCCAGCAGTTACTCGAGGGGGACTAGCGGGGACGATGAGCAGTTCTTC
CDR3: CASSYSRGTSGDDEQFF

size: once
length: 15
V: TRBV7-8
J: TRBJ2-1
D: TRBD2
DNA: TGTGCCAGCAGCTACTCTAGCGGGGGGAGCAATGAGCAGTTCTTC
CDR3: CASSYSSGGSNEQFF

size: -
length: 14
V: TRBV9
J: TRBJ2-3
D: -
DNA: TGTGCCAGCAGCGCGAGACTCGACACAGATACGCAGTATTTT
CDR3: CASSARLDTDTQYF

size: -
length: 13
V: TRBV30
J: TRBJ1-2
D: -
DNA: TGTGCCTGGAATATGGGGGGGACCCATGGCTACACCTTC
CDR3: CAWNMGGTHGYTF

size: -
length: 17
V: TRBV5-4
J: TRBJ1-2
D: -
DNA: TGTGCCAGCAGCGGGAGCCTCCGGGACAAGCTTACCTATGGCTACACCTTC
CDR3: CASSGSLRDKLTYGYTF

size: -
length: 16
V: TRBV7-2
J: TRBJ2-1
D: TRBD2
DNA: TGTGCCAGCAGCCCGAACCTAGCGGGAGGGCCGGGTGAGCAGTTCTTC
CDR3: CASSPNLAGGPGEQFF

size: few
length: 18
V: TRBV12-2
J: TRBJ2-7
D: -
DNA: -
CDR3: CASRLASSSTGYRCEQYF

size: -
length: 16
V: TRBV7-2
J: TRBJ2-1
D: TRBD2
DNA: TGTGCCAGCAGCCCCCTCCCCGGGGGGTCGATCAATGAGCAGTTCTTC
CDR3: CASSPLPGGSINEQFF

size: many
length: 15
V: TRBV6-5
J: TRBJ2-7
D: TRBD2
DNA: TGTGCCAGCAGGGGTCCCACTAGCGGGGGTTACGAGCAGTACTTC
CDR3: CASRGPTSGGYEQYF

size: -
length: 14
V: TRBV21-1
J: TRBJ1-1
D: -
DNA: TGTGCCAGCAGCAAAGAGCGTTCTATATCTGAAGCTTTCTTT
CDR3: CASSKERSISEAFF

size: -
length: 12
V: TRBV12-3/TRBV12-4
J: TRBJ2-2
D: -
DNA: TGTGCCAGCAGTTTCGGTGTTCAGGAGCTGTTTTTT
CDR3: CASSFGVQELFF

size: -
length: 16
V: TRBV18
J: TRBJ1-5
D: TRBD1
DNA: TGTGCCAGCTCACGGCTCGGGACAGGGGAGAATCAGCCCCAGCATTTT
CDR3: CASSRLGTGENQPQHF

size: -
length: 16
V: TRBV5-4
J: TRBJ1-1
D: -
DNA: TGTGCCAGCAGCTTCGGACAGCGCTCCATGAACACTGAAGCTTTCTTT
CDR3: CASSFGQRSMNTEAFF

size: few
length: 13
V: TRBV6-6
J: TRBJ2-7
D: -
DNA: TGTGCCAGCAGGCTTCTACCCTCCTACGAGCAGTACTTC
CDR3: CASRLLPSYEQYF

size: -
length: 14
V: TRBV6-5
J: TRBJ2-1
D: -
DNA: TGTGCCAGCAGTTACGTAGTGGGGGGATACGAACAGTTCTTC
CDR3: CASSYVVGGYEQFF

size: -
length: 16
V: TRBV7-9
J: TRBJ1-6
D: -
DNA: TGTGCCAGCCTACCCTGGGAGGGGACAAGCAATTCACCCCTCCACTTT
CDR3: CASLPWEGTSNSPLHF

size: -
length: 12
V: TRBV7-8
J: TRBJ1-2
D: TRBD1
DNA: TGTGCCACCCCCGGGGACAGGGGCGGCTACACCTTC
CDR3: CATPGDRGGYTF

size: -
length: 12
V: TRBV12-3/TRBV12-4
J: TRBJ1-1
D: TRBD1
DNA: TGTGCCAGCAGACAAACAGGGGTTGAAGCTTTCTTT
CDR3: CASRQTGVEAFF

size: few
length: 14
V: TRBV4-2
J: TRBJ2-2
D: -
DNA: TGTGCCAGCAGCCGGGCTAGGGGGACCGGGGAGCTGTTTTTT
CDR3: CASSRARGTGELFF

size: -
length: 17
V: TRBV7-2
J: TRBJ1-1
D: -
DNA: TGTGCCAGCAGCTTAGGATGGCAGGGGTCCATGAACACTGAAGCTTTCTTT
CDR3: CASSLGWQGSMNTEAFF

size: -
length: 16
V: TRBV19
J: TRBJ1-2
D: -
DNA: TGTGCCAGTAGTCCCCACGGACAGCCACCTAACTATGGCTACACCTTC
CDR3: CASSPHGQPPNYGYTF

size: -
length: 12
V: TRBV9
J: TRBJ2-3
D: -
DNA: TGTGCCAGCAGCGTAGTGAGCAATACGCAGTATTTT
CDR3: CASSVVSNTQYF

size: -
length: 17
V: TRBV18
J: TRBJ2-6
D: -
DNA: TGTGCCAGCTCACCAAGGGACACGCGCTCTGGGGCCAACGTCCTGACTTTC
CDR3: CASSPRDTRSGANVLTF

size: -
length: 15
V: TRBV2
J: TRBJ1-2
D: TRBD1
DNA: TGTGCCAGCAAGGACAGGGGGCCGACCTATCGTGGCTACACCTTC
CDR3: CASKDRGPTYRGYTF

size: -
length: 11
V: TRBV6-5
J: TRBJ2-3
D: -
DNA: TGTGCCAGCACGGGCACAGATACGCAGTATTTT
CDR3: CASTGTDTQYF

size: -
length: 14
V: TRBV9
J: TRBJ2-2
D: -
DNA: TGTGCCAGCAGCCCAAGACAGCTCTCCGGGGAGCTGTTTTTT
CDR3: CASSPRQLSGELFF

size: -
length: 16
V: TRBV10-3
J: TRBJ2-1
D: TRBD2
DNA: TGTGCCTCCTGTCCTAGCGGGGGCGCTTCCTACAATGAGCAGTTCTTC
CDR3: CASCPSGGASYNEQFF

size: -
length: 17
V: TRBV5-1
J: TRBJ1-1
D: TRBD1
DNA: TGCGCCAGCAGCTTGGCATTACCGGACAGGGTCAACACTGAAGCTTTCTTT
CDR3: CASSLALPDRVNTEAFF

size: -
length: 13
V: TRBV11-2
J: TRBJ1-1
D: -
DNA: TGTGCCAGCAGCTTAGATCCTAAGCCCGAAGCTTTCTTT
CDR3: CASSLDPKPEAFF

size: -
length: 16
V: TRBV5-1
J: TRBJ2-7
D: TRBD1
DNA: TGCGCCAGCAGCTCTTCAGGGGGAAAGGGCTGGAGAGAGCAGTACTTC
CDR3: CASSSSGGKGWREQYF

size: -
length: 12
V: TRBV30
J: TRBJ2-5
D: TRBD2
DNA: TGTGCCCGGTTCGGCGGGGGGGAGACCCAGTACTTC
CDR3: CARFGGGETQYF

size: -
length: 14
V: TRBV11-2
J: TRBJ2-1
D: -
DNA: TGTGCCAGCAGCTTAGACCCCAGTCACAATGAGCAGTTCTTC
CDR3: CASSLDPSHNEQFF

size: once
length: 15
V: TRBV6-5
J: TRBJ1-4
D: TRBD1
DNA: TGTGCCAGCGCCACCGACAGGGGGCGTTCGGAAAAACTGTTTTTT
CDR3: CASATDRGRSEKLFF

size: -
length: 14
V: TRBV5-1
J: TRBJ1-1
D: TRBD1
DNA: TGCGCCAGCAGAGGACAGGGATCGAGCACTGAAGCTTTCTTT
CDR3: CASRGQGSSTEAFF

size: -
length: 15
V: TRBV27
J: TRBJ2-2
D: -
DNA: TGTGCCAGCAGTGGGGGCGGGCCAAGATCCGGGGAGCTGTTTTTT
CDR3: CASSGGGPRSGELFF

size: -
length: 14
V: TRBV7-9
J: TRBJ1-1
D: -
DNA: TGTGCCAGCAGCTTAGTAATACAGATAACCGAAGCTTTCTTT
CDR3: CASSLVIQITEAFF

size: -
length: 13
V: TRBV5-1
J: TRBJ2-5
D: -
DNA: TGCGCCAGCAGCTTGTTCACTCAAGAGACCCAGTACTTC
CDR3: CASSLFTQETQYF

size: -
length: 17
V: TRBV5-1
J: TRBJ2-2
D: TRBD2
DNA: TGCGCCCGCAGCGGGGGACTAGCGGGGGTAAACACCGGGGAGCTGTTTTTT
CDR3: CARSGGLAGVNTGELFF

size: once
length: 13
V: TRBV24-1
J: TRBJ2-7
D: TRBD1
DNA: TGTGCCACCAGTGGGGGGACAGCCCCCGAGCAGTACTTC
CDR3: CATSGGTAPEQYF

size: -
length: 15
V: TRBV4-3
J: TRBJ2-7
D: TRBD1
DNA: TGCGCCAGCAGCCGAGCCAGGGGGTGGACCTACGAGCAGTACTTC
CDR3: CASSRARGWTYEQYF

size: -
length: 10
V: TRBV28
J: TRBJ1-2
D: -
DNA: TGTGCCAGCAGTTCCCTTGGCTACACCTTC
CDR3: CASSSLGYTF

size: -
length: 16
V: TRBV5-6
J: TRBJ1-1
D: -
DNA: TGTGCCAGCAGCTCTCCTCGGGGGGTCATGAACACTGAAGCTTTCTTT
CDR3: CASSSPRGVMNTEAFF